A single sample is the source of the 6 T cell receptor beta chains below, sequenced in a study of CD8+CD57+ T cells in acquired aplastic anemia. Sequenced patients had shown CD8+CD57+ cell expansion by flow cytometry. The use of genomic DNA as template underpinned the TCR beta VDJ and CDR3 profiling. MiXCR was run by TCRdb on the reads, yielding one entry per CDR3 protein. The sample lists approximately 470,000 distinct CDR3 sequences; around 33% were seen once. The sample was sorted CD4+, CD8+, or CD8+CD57+ T cells (not recorded which) from PBMCs. These receptors were taken from a human donor with aplastic anemia.

CDR3 amino acids: CATSESVGDPKHF. For the CDR3, the DNA is TGTGCCACCAGTGAGTCTGTAGGGGACCCCAAACATTTT. The chain carries TRBV24-1 and TRBJ1-5; weak D call: TRBD1 (5 bases). Germline V CDR1 and CDR2: KGHDR, SFDVKD. Trimming removed 4 bases from V and 16 bases from J, with 19 bases in between. The length of the CDR3 is 13 residues.

The chain is built from TRBV5-1 and TRBJ2-5; D could derive from TRBD1 or TRBD2 (5 bases each). CDR1 and CDR2 (germline): SGHRS, YFSETQ. The V and J ends lost 3 bases and 9 bases respectively, with 9 bases between them. The CDR3 extends over 11 amino acids. CDR3 nucleotide sequence: TGCGCCAGCAGCTCCCCGGGACCCCAGTACTTC. Its protein product is CASSSPGPQYF.

The V and J genes are TRBV10-3 and TRBJ2-2; weak D call: TRBD2 (7 bases). The CDR3 totals 17 residues. From germline, CDR1 is ENHRY and CDR2 SYGVKD. As DNA, the CDR3 is TGTGCGGCGAGGGGGGGGAAGCTAAAAGCGAACACCGGGGAGCTGTTTTTT. Protein sequence: CAARGGKLKANTGELFF.

The J gene is TRBJ1-6, the V gene TRBV9; tentatively, D is TRBD1 (5 bases). Trimming left V 0 bases short and J 7 bases short, with 8 bases between. The CDR3 totals 14 residues. Per the germline V gene, CDR1 is SGDLS and CDR2 is YYNGEE. The CDR3 DNA reads TGTGCCAGCAGCGTAGAACAGGCAAATTCACCCCTCCACTTT. Residues: CASSVEQANSPLHF. Supplemented by reference TRBV9 and TRBJ1-6, the full variable domain reads DSGVTQTPKHLITATGQRVTLRCSPRSGDLSVYWYQQSLDQGLQFLIQYYNGEERAKGNILERFSAQQFPDLHSELNLSSLELGDSALYFCASSVEQANSPLHFGNGTRLTVT.

Note on this clonotype: A much larger clone sits a single nucleotide away, making a read error possible. V usage is TRBV7-3 and J usage is TRBJ2-2; no clear D gene. V was cut by 10 bases and J by 1 base, with 10 bases left in between. Germline values: CDR1 SGHTA, CDR2 FQGTGA. The CDR3 is 13 amino acids. As DNA, the CDR3 is TGTGCCACTGAGACAATGAACACCGGGGAGCTGTTTTTT. Encoded protein: CATETMNTGELFF.

Details on this clonotype: This may stem from a read error, because a much larger clone lies one nucleotide away. This chain joins TRBV9 and TRBJ2-7, with D unresolved. This CDR3 is 14 amino acids long. In germline, CDR1 is SGDLS, CDR2 YYNGEE. As DNA, the CDR3 is TGTGCCAGCAGCGTAGAGCCCAATTTCTACGAGCGGTACTTC. Its translation is CASSVEPNFYERYF.